This is a list of T cell receptor beta chains from one sample in a study of early T cells in non-severe SARS-CoV-2 infection. MiXCR, run by TCRdb on the 5' RACE reads, gives a single entry per CDR3 protein. The data hold 68,000 or so distinct CDR3 sequences, with 12% observed a single time. The sample taken for sequencing was whole blood. These receptors originate from an adult who was a healthcare worker with PCR-confirmed SARS-CoV-2 infection or an uninfected control (not recorded which). The CDR3 runs from the conserved cysteine through the conserved F or W. D genes are given only for firm matches. Rows give clone size only sometimes, using once, few, many, or a class for an expanded clone.

clone size: NA; D gene: NA; J gene: TRBJ2-2; V gene: TRBV3-1; CDR3 protein: CASSQANTGELFF; CDR3 DNA: TGTGCCAGCAGCCAAGCGAACACCGGGGAGCTGTTTTTT
clone size: NA; D gene: NA; J gene: TRBJ1-1; V gene: TRBV18; CDR3 protein: CASSPWVTNTEAFF; CDR3 DNA: TGTGCCAGCTCACCATGGGTAACGAACACTGAAGCTTTCTTT
clone size: few; D gene: TRBD1; J gene: TRBJ1-2; V gene: TRBV10-3; CDR3 protein: CAISESKGQGENYGYTF; CDR3 DNA: TGTGCCATCAGTGAGTCGAAGGGACAGGGTGAGAACTATGGCTACACCTTC
clone size: once; D gene: NA; J gene: TRBJ1-2; V gene: TRBV5-1; CDR3 protein: CASSLESYGYTF; CDR3 DNA: TGCGCCAGCAGCTTGGAATCCTATGGCTACACCTTC
clone size: few; D gene: NA; J gene: TRBJ1-1; V gene: TRBV30; CDR3 protein: CAWSDPVDHRNTEAFF; CDR3 DNA: TGTGCCTGGAGTGACCCTGTGGACCACAGAAACACTGAAGCTTTCTTT
clone size: NA; D gene: TRBD2; J gene: TRBJ2-1; V gene: TRBV19; CDR3 protein: CASRGPTGGNEQFF; CDR3 DNA: TGTGCCAGTAGAGGGCCCACGGGGGGGAATGAGCAGTTCTTC
clone size: few; D gene: NA; J gene: TRBJ1-2; V gene: TRBV7-9; CDR3 protein: CASSLGELDRVNYGYTF; CDR3 DNA: TGTGCCAGCAGCTTAGGGGAGCTGGACCGAGTAAACTATGGCTACACCTTC
clone size: many; D gene: NA; J gene: TRBJ2-7; V gene: TRBV7-2; CDR3 protein: CASSLGSYEQYF; CDR3 DNA: TGTGCCAGCAGCTTAGGCAGTTACGAGCAGTACTTC
clone size: NA; D gene: TRBD1; J gene: TRBJ1-6; V gene: TRBV3-1; CDR3 protein: CASSHPTGEYNSPLHF; CDR3 DNA: TGTGCCAGCAGCCACCCGACAGGGGAATATAATTCACCCCTCCACTTT
clone size: NA; D gene: TRBD1; J gene: TRBJ2-2; V gene: TRBV27; CDR3 protein: CASTPWGAGGATGELFF; CDR3 DNA: TGTGCCAGCACCCCGTGGGGTGCAGGGGGCGCAACCGGGGAGCTGTTTTTT
clone size: many; D gene: NA; J gene: TRBJ2-3; V gene: TRBV24-1; CDR3 protein: CATSDPDSTDTQYF; CDR3 DNA: TGTGCCACCAGTGACCCCGACAGCACAGATACGCAGTATTTT
clone size: NA; D gene: NA; J gene: TRBJ2-2; V gene: TRBV29-1; CDR3 protein: CSVVSGVMNTGELFF; CDR3 DNA: TGCAGCGTTGTGTCAGGGGTTATGAACACCGGGGAGCTGTTTTTT
clone size: few; D gene: NA; J gene: TRBJ2-3; V gene: TRBV7-8; CDR3 protein: CASSLDEEAQYF; CDR3 DNA: TGTGCCAGCAGCTTAGACGAGGAAGCGCAGTATTTT
clone size: many; D gene: NA; J gene: TRBJ1-1; V gene: TRBV27; CDR3 protein: CASSLQGFGEAFF; CDR3 DNA: TGTGCCAGCAGTTTACAGGGGTTCGGAGAAGCTTTCTTT
clone size: NA; D gene: NA; J gene: TRBJ2-7; V gene: TRBV6-1; CDR3 protein: CASRTGRLSSYEQYF; CDR3 DNA: TGTGCCAGCAGGACGGGGCGTCTAAGCTCCTACGAGCAGTACTTC
clone size: NA; D gene: NA; J gene: TRBJ2-7; V gene: TRBV7-9; CDR3 protein: CASSRATYEQYF; CDR3 DNA: TGTGCCAGCAGCAGAGCTACCTACGAGCAGTACTTC
clone size: few; D gene: TRBD1; J gene: TRBJ1-2; V gene: TRBV12-3/TRBV12-4; CDR3 protein: CASSPIEGAGYTF; CDR3 DNA: TGTGCCAGCAGTCCTATAGAGGGGGCGGGCTACACCTTC
clone size: NA; D gene: NA; J gene: TRBJ1-3; V gene: TRBV6-5; CDR3 protein: CASSYSRVNSGITIYF; CDR3 DNA: TGTGCCAGCAGTTACTCCAGGGTAAACTCTGGAATCACCATATATTTT
clone size: many; D gene: TRBD2; J gene: TRBJ2-5; V gene: TRBV10-3; CDR3 protein: CAISGGVQETQYF; CDR3 DNA: TGTGCCATCTCGGGGGGGGTTCAAGAGACCCAGTACTTC
clone size: few; D gene: NA; J gene: TRBJ2-1; V gene: TRBV6-2/TRBV6-3; CDR3 protein: CASSYWGASSYNEQFF; CDR3 DNA: TGTGCCAGCAGTTACTGGGGGGCGAGCTCCTACAATGAGCAGTTCTTC
clone size: few; D gene: TRBD2; J gene: TRBJ2-1; V gene: TRBV5-4; CDR3 protein: CASSPGTSGHNEQFF; CDR3 DNA: TGTGCCAGCAGCCCAGGGACTAGCGGGCACAATGAGCAGTTCTTC
clone size: NA; D gene: TRBD1; J gene: TRBJ2-7; V gene: TRBV6-5; CDR3 protein: CASRQGQGAYEQYF; CDR3 DNA: TGTGCCAGCAGGCAAGGACAGGGGGCCTACGAGCAGTACTTC
clone size: few; D gene: TRBD1; J gene: TRBJ1-5; V gene: TRBV20-1; CDR3 protein: CSARTGGNQPQHF; CDR3 DNA: TGCAGTGCTAGAACAGGGGGCAATCAGCCCCAGCATTTT
clone size: NA; D gene: TRBD1; J gene: TRBJ2-7; V gene: TRBV6-6; CDR3 protein: CASSYSTGRGEQYF; CDR3 DNA: TGTGCCAGCAGTTACTCGACAGGGAGAGGCGAGCAGTACTTC
clone size: NA; D gene: NA; J gene: TRBJ2-3; V gene: TRBV27; CDR3 protein: CASSGRRALAGTDTQYF; CDR3 DNA: TGTGCCAGCAGTGGACGCCGGGCCTTAGCGGGCACAGATACGCAGTATTTT